This T cell receptor beta chain was identified during a study of shared clonotypes between healthy human individuals. Study context: A few men and a couple of women, aged 18 to 49, were donors. Broader study findings: Among donors, sharing of clonotypes was expected to be affected by sequencing depth.

Every subset had its genomic DNA shared out evenly among several immunoSEQ plates. The method was immunoSEQ multiplex PCR; TCRdb's version includes in-frame clones alone and lacks a portion of them. Found here are approximately 1,000,000 clones, approximately 80% of them singletons; the top ten hold roughly 0.56%. This clone has only one observation. As yet, its antigen is unknown. Specimen: memory CD4+ T cells from PBMCs. Subset specified: CD45RA-negative fraction. This receptor was taken from a man in his late teens or twenties in good health. Some clones in this sample may be carry-over from other donors' samples.

The CDR3 loop is CASNVAGRLETQYF. Here the CDR3 DNA reads TGTGCCAGCAACGTAGCGGGAAGGTTGGAGACCCAGTACTTC. The rearrangement uses TRBV11-2 and TRBJ2-5; TRBD2 matches at 8 bases. The CDR3 extends over 14 amino acids. V lost 7 bases, J lost 5 bases, and 9 bases stayed unmatched. Germline values: CDR1 SGHAT, CDR2 FQNNGV.